The source of this TCR beta chain is a study of cytomegalovirus exposure and HLA in healthy donors. The PCR made use of 60 Vbeta and 13 Jbeta primers. The protocol was immunoSEQ multiplex PCR, while the TCRdb copy is restricted to in-frame clones and leaves out a portion. Of fewer than 200,000 clones in the sample, roughly 80% were seen once. Germline CDR1 SGHVS, CDR2 FQNEAQ. Trimming removed 1 base at V and 5 bases at J, with 3 bases between. The CDR3 length is 11 residues. Sample: PBMCs. This TCR derives from a woman under 30 in good health and CMV-seronegative. This rearrangement joins TRBV7-8 to TRBJ2-7; D ambiguous. The CDR3 DNA follows: TGTGCCAGCAGCTTAGATAACGAGCAGTACTTC. Protein product: CASSLDNEQYF. The whole variable domain, filled in from reference TRBV7-8 and TRBJ2-7, reads GAGVSQSPRYKVAKRGQDVALRCDPISGHVSLFWYQQALGQGPEFLTYFQNEAQLDKSGLPSDRFFAERPEGSVSTLKIQRTQQEDSAVYLCASSLDNEQYFGPGTRLTVT.